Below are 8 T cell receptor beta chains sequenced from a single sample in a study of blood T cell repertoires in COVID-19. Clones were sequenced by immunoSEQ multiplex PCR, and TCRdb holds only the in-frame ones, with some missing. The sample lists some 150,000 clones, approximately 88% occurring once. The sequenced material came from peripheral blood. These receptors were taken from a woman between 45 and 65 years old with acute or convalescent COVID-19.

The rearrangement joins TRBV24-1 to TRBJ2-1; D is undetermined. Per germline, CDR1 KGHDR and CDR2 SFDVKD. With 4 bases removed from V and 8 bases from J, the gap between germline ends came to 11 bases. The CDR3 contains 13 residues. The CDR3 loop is CATSDSPTDEQFF. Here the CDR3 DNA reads TGTGCCACCAGTGACTCCCCCACGGATGAGCAGTTCTTC.

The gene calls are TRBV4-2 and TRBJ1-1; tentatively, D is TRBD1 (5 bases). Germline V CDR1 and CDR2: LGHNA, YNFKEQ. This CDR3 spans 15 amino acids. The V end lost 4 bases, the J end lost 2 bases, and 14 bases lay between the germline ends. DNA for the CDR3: TGTGCCAGCAGCCTAAACCGACAGCCCAACACTGAAGCTTTCTTT. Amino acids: CASSLNRQPNTEAFF.

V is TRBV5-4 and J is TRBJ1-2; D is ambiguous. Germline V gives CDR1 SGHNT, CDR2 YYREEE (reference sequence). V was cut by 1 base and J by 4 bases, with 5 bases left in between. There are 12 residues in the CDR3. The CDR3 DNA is TGTGCCAGCAGCTTGCGGGGCTATGGCTACACCTTC. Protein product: CASSLRGYGYTF.

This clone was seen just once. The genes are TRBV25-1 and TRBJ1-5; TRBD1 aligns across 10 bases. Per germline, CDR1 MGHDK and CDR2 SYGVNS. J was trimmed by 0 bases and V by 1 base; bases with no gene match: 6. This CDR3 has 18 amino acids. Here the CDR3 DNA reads TGTGCCAGCAGTGAATCCTCGGGACAGGGGAATAGCAATCAGCCCCAGCATTTT. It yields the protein CASSESSGQGNSNQPQHF.

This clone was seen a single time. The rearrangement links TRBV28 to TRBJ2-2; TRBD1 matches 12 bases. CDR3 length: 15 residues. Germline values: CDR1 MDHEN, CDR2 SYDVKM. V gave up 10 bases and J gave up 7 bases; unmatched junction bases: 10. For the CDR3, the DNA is TGTGCCACCCGGTCCGGGACAGGGGGCATCGGGGAGCTGTTTTTT. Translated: CATRSGTGGIGELFF.

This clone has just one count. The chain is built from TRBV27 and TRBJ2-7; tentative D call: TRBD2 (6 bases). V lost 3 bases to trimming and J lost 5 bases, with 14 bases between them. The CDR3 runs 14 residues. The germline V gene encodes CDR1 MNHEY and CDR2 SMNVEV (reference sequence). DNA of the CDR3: TGTGCCAGCAGTTTGGTTAGCGGTAATAACGAGCAGTACTTC. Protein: CASSLVSGNNEQYF.

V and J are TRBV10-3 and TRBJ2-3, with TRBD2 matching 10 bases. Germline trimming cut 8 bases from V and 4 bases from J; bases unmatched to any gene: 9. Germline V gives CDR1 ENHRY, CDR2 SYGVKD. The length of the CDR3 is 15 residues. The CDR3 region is CAIGKAGGAPDTQYF. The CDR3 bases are TGTGCCATCGGGAAAGCGGGAGGGGCCCCAGATACGCAGTATTTT.

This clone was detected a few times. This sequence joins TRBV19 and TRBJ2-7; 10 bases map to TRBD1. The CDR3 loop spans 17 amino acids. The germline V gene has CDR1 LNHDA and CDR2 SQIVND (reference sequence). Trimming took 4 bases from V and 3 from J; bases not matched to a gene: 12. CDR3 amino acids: CASSNRDRGVYHYEQYF. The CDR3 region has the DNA TGTGCCAGTAGTAACCGGGACAGGGGTGTCTACCACTACGAGCAGTACTTC.